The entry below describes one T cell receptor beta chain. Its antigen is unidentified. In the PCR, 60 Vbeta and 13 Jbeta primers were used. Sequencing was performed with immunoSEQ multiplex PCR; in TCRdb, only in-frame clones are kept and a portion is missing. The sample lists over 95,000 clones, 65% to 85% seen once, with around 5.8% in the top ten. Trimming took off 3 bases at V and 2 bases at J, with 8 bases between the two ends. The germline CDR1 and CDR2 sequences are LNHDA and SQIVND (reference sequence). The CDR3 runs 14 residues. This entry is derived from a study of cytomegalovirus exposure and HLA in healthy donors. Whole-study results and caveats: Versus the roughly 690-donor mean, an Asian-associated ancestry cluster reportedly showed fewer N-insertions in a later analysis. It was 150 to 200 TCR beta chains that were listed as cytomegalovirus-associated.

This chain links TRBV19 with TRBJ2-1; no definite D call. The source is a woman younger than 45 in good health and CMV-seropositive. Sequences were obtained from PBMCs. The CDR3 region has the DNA TGTGCCAGTAGTATGGGCTCGGCCTACAATGAGCAGTTCTTC. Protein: CASSMGSAYNEQFF.